This T cell receptor (beta chain) emerged from a study of blood T cell repertoires in COVID-19. Study summary: The United States, Italy and Spain were the sources of the acute and convalescent COVID-19 samples.

Per the original methods: Reference gene primers were amplified, and this amplification served to estimate nucleated cell counts. Only in-frame clones appear in the TCRdb table, and some are missing; sequencing was by immunoSEQ multiplex PCR. V, J and clone size are taken as reported in that table, and D and trimming were inferred from the DNA itself. The sample consists of under 350,000 clones, around 92% of them appearing once. What was sequenced was peripheral blood. This clonotype was obtained from a woman younger than 45 with COVID-19, enrolled during active disease.

The CDR3, as DNA: TGTGCCAGCAGTTACCAAACAGGGGGCACTGAAGCTTTCTTT. It codes for CASSYQTGGTEAFF. V gene TRBV6-5 combines with J gene TRBJ1-1; 8 nucleotides align to TRBD1. The length of the CDR3 is 14 residues. Germline assignment: CDR1 MNHEY and CDR2 SVGAGI. Germline trimming cut 2 bases from V and 4 bases from J; bases unmatched to any gene: 3.